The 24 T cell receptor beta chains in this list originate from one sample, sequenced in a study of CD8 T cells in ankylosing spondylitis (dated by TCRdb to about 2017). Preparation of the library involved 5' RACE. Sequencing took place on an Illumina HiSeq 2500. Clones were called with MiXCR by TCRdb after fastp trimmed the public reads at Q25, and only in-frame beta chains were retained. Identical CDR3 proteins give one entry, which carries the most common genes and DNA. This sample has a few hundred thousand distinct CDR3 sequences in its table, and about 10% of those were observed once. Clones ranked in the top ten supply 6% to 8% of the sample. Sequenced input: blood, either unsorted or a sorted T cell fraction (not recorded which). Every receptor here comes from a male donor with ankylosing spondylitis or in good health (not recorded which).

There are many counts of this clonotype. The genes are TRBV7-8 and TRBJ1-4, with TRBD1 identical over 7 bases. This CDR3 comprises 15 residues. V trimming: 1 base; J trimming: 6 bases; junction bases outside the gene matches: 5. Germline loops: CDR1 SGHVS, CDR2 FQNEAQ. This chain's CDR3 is CASSLDQGGDEKLFF. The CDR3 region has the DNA TGTGCCAGCAGCTTAGACCAGGGGGGAGATGAAAAACTGTTTTTT.

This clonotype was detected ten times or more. DNA of the CDR3: TGCGCCAGCAGCTTGCCCGAAGATTTTAACTATGGCTACACCTTC. Translation: CASSLPEDFNYGYTF. The rearrangement joins TRBV5-1 to TRBJ1-2; D remains unclear. V lost 1 base and J lost 1, with 11 bases in between. This CDR3 is built from 15 residues. The germline V gene has CDR1 SGHRS and CDR2 YFSETQ.

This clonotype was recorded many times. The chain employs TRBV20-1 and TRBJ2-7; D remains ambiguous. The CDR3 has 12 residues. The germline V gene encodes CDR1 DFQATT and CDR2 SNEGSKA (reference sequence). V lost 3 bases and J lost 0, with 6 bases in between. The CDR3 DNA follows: TGCAGTGCTAGGCAGAGCTCCTACGAGCAGTACTTC. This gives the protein CSARQSSYEQYF.

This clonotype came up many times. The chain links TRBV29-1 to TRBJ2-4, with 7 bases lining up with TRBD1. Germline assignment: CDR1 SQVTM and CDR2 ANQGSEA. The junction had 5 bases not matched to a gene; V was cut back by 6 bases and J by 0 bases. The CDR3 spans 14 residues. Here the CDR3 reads CSVTGRLAKNIQYF. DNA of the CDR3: TGCAGCGTGACAGGGCGCCTAGCCAAAAACATTCAGTACTTC.

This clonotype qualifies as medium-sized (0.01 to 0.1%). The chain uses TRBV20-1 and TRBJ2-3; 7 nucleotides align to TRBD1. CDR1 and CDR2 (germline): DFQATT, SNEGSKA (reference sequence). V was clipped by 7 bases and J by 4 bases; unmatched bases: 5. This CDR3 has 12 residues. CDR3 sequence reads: CSVAQGADTQYF. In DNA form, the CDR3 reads TGCAGTGTTGCGCAGGGGGCAGATACGCAGTATTTT.

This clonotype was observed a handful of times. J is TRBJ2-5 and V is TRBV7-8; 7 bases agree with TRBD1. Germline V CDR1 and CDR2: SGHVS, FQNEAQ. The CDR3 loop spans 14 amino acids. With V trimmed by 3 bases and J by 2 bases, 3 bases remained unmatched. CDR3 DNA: TGTGCCAGCAGCTTCCGGGGACAGCAAGAGACCCAGTACTTC. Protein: CASSFRGQQETQYF.

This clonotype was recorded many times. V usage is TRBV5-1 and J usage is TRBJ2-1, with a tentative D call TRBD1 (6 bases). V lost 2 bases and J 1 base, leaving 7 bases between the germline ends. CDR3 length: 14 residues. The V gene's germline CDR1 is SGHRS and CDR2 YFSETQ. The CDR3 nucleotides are TGCGCCAGCAGCTTTGGACAGTCCTACAATGAGCAGTTCTTC. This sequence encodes CASSFGQSYNEQFF.

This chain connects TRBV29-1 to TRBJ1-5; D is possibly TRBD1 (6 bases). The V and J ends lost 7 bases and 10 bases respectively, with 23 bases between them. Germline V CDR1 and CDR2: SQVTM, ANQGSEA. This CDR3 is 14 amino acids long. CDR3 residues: CSAEVGGRGGPQHF. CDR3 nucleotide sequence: TGCAGCGCGGAGGTCGGGGGGCGAGGCGGACCCCAGCATTTT.

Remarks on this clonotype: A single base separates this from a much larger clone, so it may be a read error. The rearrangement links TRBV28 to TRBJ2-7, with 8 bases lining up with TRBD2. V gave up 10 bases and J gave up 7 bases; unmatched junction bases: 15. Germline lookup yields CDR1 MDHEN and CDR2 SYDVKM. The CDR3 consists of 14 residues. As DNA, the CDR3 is TGTGCCACAAAATCCGGGGCAGGGACTAGGGAGCAGTACTTC. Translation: CATKSGAGTREQYF. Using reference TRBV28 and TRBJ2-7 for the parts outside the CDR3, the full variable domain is DVKVTQSSRYLVKRTGEKVFLECVQDMDHENMFWYRQDPGLGLRLIYFSYDVKMKEKGDIPEGYSVSREKKERFSLILESASTNQTSMYLCATKSGAGTREQYFGPGTRLTVT.

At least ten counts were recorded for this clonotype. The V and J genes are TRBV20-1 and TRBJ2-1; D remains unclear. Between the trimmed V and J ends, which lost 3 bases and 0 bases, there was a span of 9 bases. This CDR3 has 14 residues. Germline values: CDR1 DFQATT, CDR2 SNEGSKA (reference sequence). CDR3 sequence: CSASNGSSYNEQFF. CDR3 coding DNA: TGCAGTGCTAGTAACGGTTCCTCCTACAATGAGCAGTTCTTC.

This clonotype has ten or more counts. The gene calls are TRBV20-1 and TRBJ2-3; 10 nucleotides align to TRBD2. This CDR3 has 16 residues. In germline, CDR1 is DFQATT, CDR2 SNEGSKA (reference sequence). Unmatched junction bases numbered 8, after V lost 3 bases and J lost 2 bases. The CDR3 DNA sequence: TGCAGTGCTAGTTGGGCGACTAGCGGGTTCACAGATACGCAGTATTTT. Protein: CSASWATSGFTDTQYF.

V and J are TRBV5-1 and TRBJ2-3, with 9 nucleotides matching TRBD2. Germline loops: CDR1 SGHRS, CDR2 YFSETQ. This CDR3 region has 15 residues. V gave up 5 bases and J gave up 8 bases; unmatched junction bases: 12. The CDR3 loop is CASSLTSGRSATQYF. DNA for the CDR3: TGCGCCAGCAGTTTGACTAGCGGCAGATCGGCTACGCAGTATTTT.

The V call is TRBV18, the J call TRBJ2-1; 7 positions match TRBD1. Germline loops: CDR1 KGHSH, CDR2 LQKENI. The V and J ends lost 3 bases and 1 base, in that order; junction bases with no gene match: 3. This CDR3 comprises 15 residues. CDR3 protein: CASSPRQGSYNEQFF. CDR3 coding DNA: TGTGCCAGCTCACCGAGACAGGGTTCCTACAATGAGCAGTTCTTC.

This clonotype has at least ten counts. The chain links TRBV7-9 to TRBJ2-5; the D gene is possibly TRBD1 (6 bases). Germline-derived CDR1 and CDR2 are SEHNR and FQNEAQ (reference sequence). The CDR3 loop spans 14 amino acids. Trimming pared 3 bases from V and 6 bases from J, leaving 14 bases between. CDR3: CASSFRGGFKTQYF. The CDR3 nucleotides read TGTGCCAGCAGCTTTAGAGGGGGTTTCAAGACCCAGTACTTC. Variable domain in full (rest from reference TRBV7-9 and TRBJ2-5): DTGVSQNPRHKITKRGQNVTFRCDPISEHNRLYWYRQTLGQGPEFLTYFQNEAQLEKSRLLSDRFSAERPKGSFSTLEIQRTEQGDSAMYLCASSFRGGFKTQYFGPGTRLLVL.

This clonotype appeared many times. DNA of the CDR3: TGCAGTGCTAGTTTTTCCGTATACGAGCAGTACTTC. Encoded protein: CSASFSVYEQYF. The chain combines TRBV20-1 with TRBJ2-7; no clear D. Per germline, CDR1 DFQATT and CDR2 SNEGSKA (reference sequence). Trimming removed 3 bases from V and 4 bases from J, with 10 bases in between. This CDR3 region has 12 residues.

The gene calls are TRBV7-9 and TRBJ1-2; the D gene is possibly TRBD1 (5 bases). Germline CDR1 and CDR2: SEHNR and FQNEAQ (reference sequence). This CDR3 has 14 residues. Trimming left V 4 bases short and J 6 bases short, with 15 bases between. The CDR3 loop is CASSSGGVIDGYTF. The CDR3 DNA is TGTGCCAGCAGCTCCGGGGGTGTTATCGATGGCTACACCTTC. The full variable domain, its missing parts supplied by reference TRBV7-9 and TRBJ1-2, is DTGVSQNPRHKITKRGQNVTFRCDPISEHNRLYWYRQTLGQGPEFLTYFQNEAQLEKSRLLSDRFSAERPKGSFSTLEIQRTEQGDSAMYLCASSSGGVIDGYTFGSGTRLTVV.

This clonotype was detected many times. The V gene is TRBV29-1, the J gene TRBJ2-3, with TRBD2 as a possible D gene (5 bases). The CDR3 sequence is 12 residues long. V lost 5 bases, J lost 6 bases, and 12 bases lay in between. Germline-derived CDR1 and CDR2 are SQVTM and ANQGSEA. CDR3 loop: CSVSGLLDTQYF. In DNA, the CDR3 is TGCAGCGTTAGCGGTCTCTTGGATACGCAGTATTTT.

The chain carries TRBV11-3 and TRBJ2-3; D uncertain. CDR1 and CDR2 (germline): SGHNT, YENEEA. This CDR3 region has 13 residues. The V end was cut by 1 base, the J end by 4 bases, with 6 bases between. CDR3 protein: CASSLVSSDTQYF. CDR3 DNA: TGTGCCAGCAGCTTAGTCAGTTCAGATACGCAGTATTTT.

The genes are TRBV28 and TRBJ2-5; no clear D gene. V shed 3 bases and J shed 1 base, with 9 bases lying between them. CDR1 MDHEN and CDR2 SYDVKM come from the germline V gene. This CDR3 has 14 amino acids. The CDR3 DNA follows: TGTGCCAGCAGTTTTAGACCTACCCAAGAGACCCAGTACTTC. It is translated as CASSFRPTQETQYF. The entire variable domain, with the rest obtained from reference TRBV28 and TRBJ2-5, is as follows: DVKVTQSSRYLVKRTGEKVFLECVQDMDHENMFWYRQDPGLGLRLIYFSYDVKMKEKGDIPEGYSVSREKKERFSLILESASTNQTSMYLCASSFRPTQETQYFGPGTRLLVL.

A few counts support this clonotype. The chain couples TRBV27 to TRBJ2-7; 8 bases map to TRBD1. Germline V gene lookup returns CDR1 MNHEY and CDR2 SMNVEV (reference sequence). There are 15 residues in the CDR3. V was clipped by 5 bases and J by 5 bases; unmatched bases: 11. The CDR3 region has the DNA TGTGCCAGCAGTCTCAGGGGGCGCGAGGTCGACGAGCAGTACTTC. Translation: CASSLRGREVDEQYF.

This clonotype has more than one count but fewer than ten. The DNA of the CDR3 is TGTGCCAGCAGCCAAGATATTTCGGCGGGAGGTAGGGAGACCCAGTACTTC. This translates into CASSQDISAGGRETQYF. The chain employs TRBV3-1 and TRBJ2-5, with TRBD2 matching 8 bases. The CDR3 is 17 residues long. The J segment lost 5 bases and the V segment lost 0 bases, leaving 11 bases of the junction unmatched. Germline V gene data show CDR1 as LGHDT and CDR2 as YNNKEL (reference sequence).

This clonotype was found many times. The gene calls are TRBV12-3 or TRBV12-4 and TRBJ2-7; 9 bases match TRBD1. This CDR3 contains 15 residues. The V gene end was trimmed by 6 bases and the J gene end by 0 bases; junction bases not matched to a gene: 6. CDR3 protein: CASRPTGGNSYEQYF. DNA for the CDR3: TGTGCCAGCAGGCCTACAGGGGGCAACTCCTACGAGCAGTACTTC.

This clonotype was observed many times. The chain's CDR3 is CASSFDARGTNLEETQYF. The CDR3 DNA reads as TGCGCCAGCAGCTTCGACGCGCGGGGGACTAACCTCGAAGAGACCCAGTACTTC. The chain joins TRBV5-1 to TRBJ2-5, with 7 nucleotides matching TRBD2. The CDR3 runs to 18 residues. The V gene end was trimmed by 2 bases and the J gene end by 3 bases; junction bases not matched to a gene: 16. The germline V gene has CDR1 SGHRS and CDR2 YFSETQ.

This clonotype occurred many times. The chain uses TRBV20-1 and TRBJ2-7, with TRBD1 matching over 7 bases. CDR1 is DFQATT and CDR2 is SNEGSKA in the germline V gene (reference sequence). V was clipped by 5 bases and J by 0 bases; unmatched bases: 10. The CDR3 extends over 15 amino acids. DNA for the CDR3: TGCAGTGCTCATTCCCAGGGACAGAGCTCCTACGAGCAGTACTTC. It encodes CSAHSQGQSSYEQYF.